This TCR beta chain was obtained from a study of cytomegalovirus exposure and HLA in healthy donors (dated by TCRdb to 2016 to 2017). Broadly, across the study: In an earlier analysis of approximately 500 of the donors, around 300 Gb of sequence data and 100 million or so unique TCR beta sequences from roughly 200 million T cells were reported. A later genetic analysis used genome-wide SNP genotypes for about 60% of the roughly 700 donors, treating that subset as a discovery cohort. The study aimed to test whether cataloging public T cell receptors could reveal signatures of past pathogen exposure. High-throughput TCR immunosequencing, statistical association of individual TCRs with disease status, and machine learning were combined to predict cytomegalovirus infection status. Five DR-DQ haplotypes were treated as single units for association and clustering because of strong linkage in the cohort. In a later analysis, previously published TCR beta repertoires from roughly 710 donors were re-analyzed and high-resolution HLA genotyping was added so that TCR occurrence patterns could be studied. Of the 398 genotyped donors, 65% to 90% fell in the genetic ancestry cluster associated with self-reported Caucasian donors. An earlier analysis of about 620 of the donors applied high-throughput TCR beta sequencing to assess whether each TCR beta V gene segment acted as functional or pseudogenic. Rather than drawing on any new phenotypic data, the later analysis identified candidate immune exposures from TCR beta sequences and the way those sequences occurred across donors. Along with the approximately 650-subject first cohort, a separate validation cohort of over a hundred different subjects was used. HLA typing included class I and class II loci at four-digit resolution. Roughly 300 gigabases of sequencing data and roughly 81 million unique TCR sequences made up an early release that covered over 550 HLA-typed donors. Alongside the repertoire data, information on donor age, sex, ethnicity and CMV serostatus was compiled. The study profiled the T cell repertoires of under 700 subjects by immunosequencing and related them to cytomegalovirus serostatus. All discovery cohort repertoires had been generated using a single sequencing platform. Typing coverage varied by locus: roughly 629-630 donors for A, B, C, DRB1 and DQB1; roughly 500 for DQA1; over 600 for DPA1; roughly 450 for DPB1. Across some 400 genotyped donors of the cohort, an average of approximately 240,000 unique TCR beta nucleotide sequences per donor were sequenced, and roughly 18% of those sequences were non-productive.

This clone was found a few times. Its antigen has not been determined. There are no base qualities to consult, and no much larger clone falls within one base. The cysteine opens and the phenylalanine closes a CDR3 of 18 amino acids. The sequence is cut down to CDR3 DNA, 54 bases in frame from base 1. Taken from the germline V gene (reference sequence), the CDR1 and CDR2 loops are SEHNR and FQNEAQ. Germline trimming amounts to 1 base on V and 2 bases on J, with 4 as the count of junction bases outside the gene matches. Study-level results and caveats: Because some donors lacked HLA typing at each locus, the association tests relied only on the typed subset. In a later analysis, several top co-occurrence clusters were reported to appear linked to parvovirus B19, influenza, CMV and Epstein-Barr virus. For the cohort, immune exposure information was limited to CMV serostatus. Strong co-occurrence of HLA alleles, especially DR and DQ, made assigning TCR associations to individual alleles difficult. The study listed approximately 150 TCR beta chains as associated with cytomegalovirus. The authors suggested that the approach could potentially be extended to other disease states and immunological phenotypes. A cluster of highly shared sequence variants was judged likely to represent a technical artifact of the sequencing pipeline. Sequencing depth was assumed to be roughly uniform across donors in the presence/absence analyses, though that assumption may not hold. Most TCR sequences were seen in very few donors, while some public TCRs were found in many individuals. The earlier analysis of about 600 of the donors excluded 15 to 20 rarely observed V segments, including chromosome 9 orphons, because counts were too low. Linkage disequilibrium might explain the correlated functional status among segregating V segments, but an unknown experimental factor could not be ruled out. A further reported finding was that TCR beta sequences accurately predicted the HLA-A and HLA-B alleles for most subjects in the first cohort. A later analysis found that most CMV-associated TCR beta chains appeared HLA-restricted, with HLA associations seemingly driven largely by CMV exposure. This cohort had only TCR beta chains sequenced, and the lack of alpha or paired-chain data limited which features could be detected. A later genetic analysis reported fewer N-insertions in productive TCRs among donors in an Asian-associated ancestry cluster than the roughly 700-donor mean. In a later genetic analysis, a missense DCLRE1C variant was associated with V-gene and J-gene trimming of TCR beta chains, and the association was replicated in an independent cohort. At a false discovery rate of 0.05, a later analysis linked 16,000 or so TCR beta sequences to specific HLA alleles. In vitro tests confirmed that a few of the cytomegalovirus-associated TCR beta chains recognize cytomegalovirus antigens. According to a later analysis, TCR association rates differed among HLA loci, with DRB1 alleles showing the most associated TCRs and HLA-C alleles showing the fewest. In a later analysis, HLA-associated TCR beta chains showed more clonal expansion and lower generation probabilities than non-associated chains that were equally common. The 87-base-pair reads could not distinguish some IMGT-functional V segments, including TRBV6-2 and TRBV6-3, so those segments were excluded. An earlier analysis of approximately 500 of the donors showed that most TCR beta V segments appeared in productive rearrangements either about 87% or about 30% of the time, which broadly matched IMGT annotations. Cytomegalovirus status was reported to be diagnosed by the classifier with high specificity and sensitivity in both the original and validation cohorts.

The cohort consisted of 666 healthy bone marrow donors. All cohort members were sampled while nominally healthy, although unrecorded immune exposures were likely present. The donor tested CMV seropositive and was one of the 289 seropositive cohort members. Each donor provided a peripheral blood sample, and peripheral blood mononuclear cells were used for TCR beta sequencing. The Qiagen DNeasy Blood Extraction Kit was used to extract genomic DNA from the blood cell samples. Preparation of the library involved the immunoSEQ multiplex PCR assay. The multiplex PCR relied on a mix of 60 forward primers for TCR Vbeta segments and 13 reverse primers for TCR Jbeta segments. The CDR3 region of rearranged TCR beta genes was amplified from genomic DNA by a multiplex PCR assay. Amplified TCR beta libraries were sequenced as 87-base-pair reads on the Illumina HiSeq System. The published analysis was carried out like this. In a later analysis, tens of millions of unique TCR beta chains were counted across the approximately 670 repertoires, and about 10 million of these chains were shared by at least two donors. Raw reads were error-corrected and collapsed into unique sequences with a nearest-neighbor algorithm that merged closely related sequences to remove PCR and sequencing errors. To assign V, D and J gene segments, CDR3 sequences were aligned to IMGT reference sequences. For a sequence to be retained, a match of at least six nucleotides was required to both a V gene segment and a J gene segment. A rearrangement counted as productive if the CDR3 had no stop codons and remained in frame with V and J, and every other rearrangement counted as non-productive. Following IMGT convention, CDR3 was defined as the stretch from the second conserved V-encoded cysteine to the conserved J-encoded phenylalanine. The earlier analysis of roughly 590 of the donors excluded sequences that lacked an unambiguous match to a single V gene segment. An earlier analysis of a few hundred of the donors classified V segments as functional when productive rearrangements were above 56.7% and as segregating when the standard deviation between donors was above 5%. To diagnose cytomegalovirus status from the catalog of TCR beta chain sequences, a statistical classification framework was built. In a later analysis, TCR nucleotide sequences were compared against IMGT/GENE-DB human TR gene sequences so that V and J genes could be assigned. Using the TCRdist pipeline, a later analysis assigned CDR3 sequences along with most-parsimonious VDJ recombination scenarios. In a later analysis, each TCR beta chain was defined by its CDR3 amino acid sequence together with its V-gene family, and reads lacking a unique V-gene family were excluded. To address suspected cross-contamination and a sequencing artifact, a later analysis removed 450 to 700 highly shared, low-generation-probability nucleotide sequences. For each public chain, a later analysis derived a clonal expansion index from normalized ranks of inferred template counts within each repertoire. A later analysis computed generation probabilities with a VDJ recombination model fitted to out-of-frame rearrangements, and checked the results against IGoR. Hypergeometric tests were used in a later analysis to score TCR-TCR, TCR-HLA and TCR-CMV co-occurrence, with a repertoire-size bias correction applied to the TCR pairs. In a later analysis, false discovery rates were estimated by permuting HLA or CMV assignments 20 times. In a later analysis, co-occurring TCRs were grouped using DBSCAN, with TCRdist sequence similarity added in when clustering inside HLA-allele-positive subsets. Repertoires with fewer than 30,000 or more than 120,000 public chains were left out of co-occurrence clustering, as were five repertoires with anomalous nucleotide sharing. TCRdb provides this immuneACCESS table in a form limited to in-frame rearrangements. Some clones are lacking; in checked studies, under half of them reflect an unresolved V gene, and why the rest are absent is not known. Clonal size and the V and J genes are those of that table, whereas D and trimming came from the DNA. In all, the sample holds over 65,000 clones, and around three quarters of those were seen once. Jointly, the top ten make up roughly 8% of the sample.

The specimen sequenced was PBMCs. The rearranged chain carries TRBV7-9 and TRBJ2-1, and 14 junction bases match TRBD2. The clonotype comes from a man in his sixties in good health and CMV-seropositive. The sequenced DNA is TGTGCCAGCAGCTTAGGGACTAGCGGGGGGATCACCTACAATGAGCAGTTCTTC. Its protein is CASSLGTSGGITYNEQFF.